This T cell receptor (beta chain) was sequenced for a study of blood T cell repertoires in COVID-19. The wider study: Sites across the United States, Italy and Spain contributed samples from acute and convalescent COVID-19. Nucleic acid was either cDNA or gDNA, and it came from T cells, B-cell-depleted T cells, or PBMCs.

Original methodology: Counts of nucleated cells, estimated from reference gene primer amplification, were obtained. This table comes from immunoSEQ multiplex PCR, and its TCRdb copy is limited to in-frame clones, with some not included. The D gene and trimming were derived from the DNA, and the V and J assignments and clone size from that table. The top ten clones hold 0.75% to 0.95% of a sample with a few hundred thousand clones, approximately 85% of them seen once. The CDR3 is made up of 15 amino acids. CDR1 is SNHLY and CDR2 is FYNNEI in the germline V gene. V shed 1 base and J 8 bases; nucleotides not matched to a gene: 4.

Sequencing was carried out using peripheral blood. The TCR was taken from a human donor with COVID-19, enrolled during active disease. The donor label of this sample is uncertain. This rearrangement joins TRBV2 to TRBJ2-4, with 11 bases that match TRBD2. The CDR3 sequence is CASSEGLAGGDIQYF. The CDR3 nucleotides are TGTGCCAGCAGTGAAGGATTAGCGGGAGGGGACATTCAGTACTTC.